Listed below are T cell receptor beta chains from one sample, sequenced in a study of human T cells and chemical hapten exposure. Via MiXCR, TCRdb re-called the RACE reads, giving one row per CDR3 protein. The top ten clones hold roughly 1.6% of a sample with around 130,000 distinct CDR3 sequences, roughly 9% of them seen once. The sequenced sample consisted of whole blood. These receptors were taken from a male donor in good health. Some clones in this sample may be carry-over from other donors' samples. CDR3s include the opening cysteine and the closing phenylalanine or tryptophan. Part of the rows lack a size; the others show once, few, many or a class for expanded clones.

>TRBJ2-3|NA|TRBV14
CASSQDLGGEDTQYF
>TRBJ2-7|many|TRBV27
CASSFSALSSYEQYF
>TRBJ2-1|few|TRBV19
CASSIDLDSLWFF
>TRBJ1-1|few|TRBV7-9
CASSQMPGHTMNTEAFF
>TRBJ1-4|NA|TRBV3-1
CASSQDWQDDEKLFF
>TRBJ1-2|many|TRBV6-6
CASSPSGPVGYGYTF
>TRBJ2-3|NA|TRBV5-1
CASSLVPGSTDTQYF
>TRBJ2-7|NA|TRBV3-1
CASSQVRNRGSSYEQYF
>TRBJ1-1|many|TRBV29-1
CSVVEGTDTEAFF
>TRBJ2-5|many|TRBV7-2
CASSRWTSGVQETQYF
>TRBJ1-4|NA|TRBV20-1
CSARPWGRSTNEKLFF
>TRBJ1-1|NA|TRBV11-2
CASSPTGGMNTEAFF
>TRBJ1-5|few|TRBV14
CASSQEGFNQPQHF
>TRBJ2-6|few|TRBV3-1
CASSQSYRDSDSGANVLTF
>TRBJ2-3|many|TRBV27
CASSLSAPTDTQYF
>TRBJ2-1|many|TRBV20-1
CSAGDGTGGRYEQFF
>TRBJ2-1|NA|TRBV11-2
CASSLVGVMSEQFF
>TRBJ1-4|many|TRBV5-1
CASSWTSTNEKLFF
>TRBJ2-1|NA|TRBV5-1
CASSPGQGASFEQFF
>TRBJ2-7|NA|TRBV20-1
CSARDLYEQYF
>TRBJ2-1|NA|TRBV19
CASSIAGRWDEQFF
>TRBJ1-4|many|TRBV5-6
CASSLVGVDEKLFF
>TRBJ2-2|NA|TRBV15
CVTSRDLTTGELFF
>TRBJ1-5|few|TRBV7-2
CASSLGQGFNQPQHF
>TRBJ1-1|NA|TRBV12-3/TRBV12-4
CASSSYRFRNTEAFF
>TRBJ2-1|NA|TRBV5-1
CASSLIGGSYNEQFF
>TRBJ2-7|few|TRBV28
CASSPWGQGRGYEQYF
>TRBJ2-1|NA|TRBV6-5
CASSYSDRDYNEQFF